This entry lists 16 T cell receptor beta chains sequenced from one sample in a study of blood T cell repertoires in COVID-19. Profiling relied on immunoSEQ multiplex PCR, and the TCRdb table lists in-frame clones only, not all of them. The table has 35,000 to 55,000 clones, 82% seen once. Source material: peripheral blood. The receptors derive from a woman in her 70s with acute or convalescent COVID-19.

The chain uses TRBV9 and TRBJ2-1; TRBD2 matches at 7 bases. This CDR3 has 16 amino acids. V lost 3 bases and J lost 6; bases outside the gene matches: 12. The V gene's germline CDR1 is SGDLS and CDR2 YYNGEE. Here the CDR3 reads CASSAQSGRGFNEQFF. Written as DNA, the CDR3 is TGTGCCAGCAGCGCCCAGTCGGGGCGGGGGTTCAATGAGCAGTTCTTC.

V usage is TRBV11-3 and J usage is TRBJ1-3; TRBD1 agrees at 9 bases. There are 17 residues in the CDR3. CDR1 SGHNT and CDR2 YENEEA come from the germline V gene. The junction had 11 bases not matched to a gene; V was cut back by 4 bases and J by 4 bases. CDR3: CASSSRSGTGIGNTIYF. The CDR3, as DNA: TGTGCCAGCAGCTCTAGATCCGGGACAGGGATCGGAAACACCATATATTTT.

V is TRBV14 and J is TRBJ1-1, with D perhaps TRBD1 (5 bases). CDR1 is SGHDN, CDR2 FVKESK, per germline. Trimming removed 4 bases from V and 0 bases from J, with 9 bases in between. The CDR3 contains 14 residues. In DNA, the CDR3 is TGTGCCAGCAGCCGTCCAGGGATGAACACTGAAGCTTTCTTT. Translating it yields CASSRPGMNTEAFF.

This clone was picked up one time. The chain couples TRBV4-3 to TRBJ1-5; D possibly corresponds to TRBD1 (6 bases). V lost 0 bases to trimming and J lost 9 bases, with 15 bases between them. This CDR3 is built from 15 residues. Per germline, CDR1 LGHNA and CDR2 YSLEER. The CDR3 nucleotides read TGCGCCAGCAGCCAAGACGTACTCACAGGGAGGCCCCAGCATTTT. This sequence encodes CASSQDVLTGRPQHF.

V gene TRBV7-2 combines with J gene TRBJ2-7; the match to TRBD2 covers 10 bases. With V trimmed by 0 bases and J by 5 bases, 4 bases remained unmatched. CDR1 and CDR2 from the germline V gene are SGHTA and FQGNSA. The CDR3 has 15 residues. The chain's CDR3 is CASSLAPSGSHEQYF. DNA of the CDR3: TGTGCCAGCAGCTTAGCTCCTAGCGGGAGCCACGAGCAGTACTTC.

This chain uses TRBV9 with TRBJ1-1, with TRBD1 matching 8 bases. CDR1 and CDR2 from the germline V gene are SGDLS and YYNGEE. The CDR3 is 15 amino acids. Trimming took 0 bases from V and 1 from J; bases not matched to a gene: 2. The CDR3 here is CASSVGTGGNTEAFF. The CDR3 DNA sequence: TGTGCCAGCAGCGTAGGAACAGGGGGGAACACTGAAGCTTTCTTT.

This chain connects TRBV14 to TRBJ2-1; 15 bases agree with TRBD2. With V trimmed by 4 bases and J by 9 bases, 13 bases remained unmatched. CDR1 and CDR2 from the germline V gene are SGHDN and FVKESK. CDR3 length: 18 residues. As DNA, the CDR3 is TGTGCCAGCAGCCTGGGGACTAGCGGGAGGCCCCTCAACGGTGAGCAGTTCTTC. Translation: CASSLGTSGRPLNGEQFF.

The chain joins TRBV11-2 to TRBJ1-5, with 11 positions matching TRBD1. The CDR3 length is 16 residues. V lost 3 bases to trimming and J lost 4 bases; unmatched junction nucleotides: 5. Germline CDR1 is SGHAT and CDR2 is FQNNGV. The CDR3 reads CASSFTGTGGNQPQHF. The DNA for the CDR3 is TGTGCCAGCAGCTTTACCGGGACAGGGGGGAATCAGCCCCAGCATTTT.

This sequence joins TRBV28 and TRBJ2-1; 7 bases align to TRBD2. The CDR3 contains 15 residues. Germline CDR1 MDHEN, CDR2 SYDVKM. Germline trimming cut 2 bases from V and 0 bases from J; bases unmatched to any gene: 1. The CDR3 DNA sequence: TGTGCCAGCAGTTTAGGCGGGAGCTCCTACAATGAGCAGTTCTTC. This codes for CASSLGGSSYNEQFF.

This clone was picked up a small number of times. The CDR3 bases are TGTGCCAGCAGCTCGACAGGGATACTGAACACCGGGGAGCTGTTTTTT. Translated: CASSSTGILNTGELFF. The chain employs TRBV7-9 and TRBJ2-2, with 7 bases aligning to TRBD1. Germline V gene sequence: CDR1 SEHNR, CDR2 FQNEAQ (reference sequence). The CDR3 covers 16 residues. V lost 4 bases, J lost 1 base, and 6 bases stayed unmatched.

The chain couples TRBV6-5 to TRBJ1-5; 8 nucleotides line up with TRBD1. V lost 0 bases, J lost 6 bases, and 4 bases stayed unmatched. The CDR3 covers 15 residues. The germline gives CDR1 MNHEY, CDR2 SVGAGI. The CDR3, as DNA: TGTGCCAGCAGTTACTCGACAGGGGTTGGTCAGCCCCAGCATTTT. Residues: CASSYSTGVGQPQHF.

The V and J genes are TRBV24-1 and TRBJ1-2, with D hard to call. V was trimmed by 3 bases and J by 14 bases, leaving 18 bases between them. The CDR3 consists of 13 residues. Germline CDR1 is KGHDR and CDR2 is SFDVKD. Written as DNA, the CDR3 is TGTGCCACCAGTGATCTACCACAGCGGGCGGAGACCTTC. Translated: CATSDLPQRAETF.

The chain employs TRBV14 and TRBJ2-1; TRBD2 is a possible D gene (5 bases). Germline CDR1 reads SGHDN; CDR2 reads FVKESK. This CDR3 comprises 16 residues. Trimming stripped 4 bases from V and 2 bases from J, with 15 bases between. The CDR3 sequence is CASSLLRGATYNEQFF. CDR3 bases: TGTGCCAGCAGCCTTCTCCGGGGTGCCACCTACAATGAGCAGTTCTTC. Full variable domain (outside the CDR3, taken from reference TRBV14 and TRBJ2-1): EAGVTQFPSHSVIEKGQTVTLRCDPISGHDNLYWYRRVMGKEIKFLLHFVKESKQDESGMPNNRFLAERTGGTYSTLKVQPAELEDSGVYFCASSLLRGATYNEQFFGPGTRLTVL.

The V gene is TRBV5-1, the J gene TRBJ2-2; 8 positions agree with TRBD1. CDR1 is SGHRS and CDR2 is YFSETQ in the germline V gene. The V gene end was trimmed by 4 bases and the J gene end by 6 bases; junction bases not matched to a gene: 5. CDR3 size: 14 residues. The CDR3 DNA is TGCGCCAGCAGCATGGGCAGGGGGCCCGGGGAGCTGTTTTTT. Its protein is CASSMGRGPGELFF. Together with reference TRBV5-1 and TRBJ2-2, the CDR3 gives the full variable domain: KAGVTQTPRYLIKTRGQQVTLSCSPISGHRSVSWYQQTPGQGLQFLFEYFSETQRNKGNFPGRFSGRQFSNSRSEMNVSTLELGDSALYLCASSMGRGPGELFFGEGSRLTVL.

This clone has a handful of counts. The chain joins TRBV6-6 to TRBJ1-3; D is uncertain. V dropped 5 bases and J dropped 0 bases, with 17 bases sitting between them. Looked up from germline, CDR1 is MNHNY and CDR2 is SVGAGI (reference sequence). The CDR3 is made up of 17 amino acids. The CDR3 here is CASSRTQAFPSGNTIYF. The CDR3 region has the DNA TGTGCCAGCAGTCGCACCCAAGCTTTCCCCTCTGGAAACACCATATATTTT.

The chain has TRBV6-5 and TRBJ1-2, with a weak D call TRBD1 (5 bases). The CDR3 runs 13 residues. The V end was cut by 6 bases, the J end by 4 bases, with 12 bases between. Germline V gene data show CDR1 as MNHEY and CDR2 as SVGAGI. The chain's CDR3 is CASRVGGVYGYTF. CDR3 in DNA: TGTGCCAGCAGAGTTGGGGGGGTCTATGGCTACACCTTC.